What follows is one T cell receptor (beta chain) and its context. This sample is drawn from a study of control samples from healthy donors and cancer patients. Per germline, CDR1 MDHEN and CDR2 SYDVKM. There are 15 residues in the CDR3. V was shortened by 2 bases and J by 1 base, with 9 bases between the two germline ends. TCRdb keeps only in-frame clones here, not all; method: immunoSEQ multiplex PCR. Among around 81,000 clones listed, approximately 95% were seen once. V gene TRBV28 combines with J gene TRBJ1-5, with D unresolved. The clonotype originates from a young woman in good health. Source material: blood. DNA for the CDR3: TGTGCCAGCAGTTTAGGGTCGGGAAGCAATCAGCCCCAGCATTTT. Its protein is CASSLGSGSNQPQHF. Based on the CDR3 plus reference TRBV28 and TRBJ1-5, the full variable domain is DVKVTQSSRYLVKRTGEKVFLECVQDMDHENMFWYRQDPGLGLRLIYFSYDVKMKEKGDIPEGYSVSREKKERFSLILESASTNQTSMYLCASSLGSGSNQPQHFGDGTRLSIL.